This T cell receptor beta chain was identified in a study of Ad26.COV2.S vaccination and SARS-CoV-2 variants. Study information: Each vaccinee took Ad26.COV2.S intramuscularly, once or twice 56 days apart. General study points: Substantial breadth was reported for post-vaccination spike-specific CD8+ and CD4+ T cells.

Concerning this clone: Its target is not known.

Sample treatment: about 20 received Ad26.COV2.S at low or high dose, single or two shots; about 5 received placebo; per-sample allocation not given. Repertoires come from day 63 after the first vaccine or placebo injection. Trimming removed 0 bases from V and 3 bases from J, with 17 bases in between. The V gene's germline CDR1 is SGHDN and CDR2 FVKESK. The CDR3 extends over 17 amino acids. The repertoire was sequenced with immunoSEQ multiplex PCR; TCRdb's copy has only in-frame clones and lacks some. This sample has about 680,000 clones, with around 90% found just once. The sequence came from a person aged 18-65 years who received the Ad26.COV2.S COVID-19 vaccine or a placebo. Source: peripheral blood, taken in a trial of Ad26.COV2.S vaccine versus placebo. The chain uses TRBV14 and TRBJ2-5; unclear D gene. In nucleotides, the CDR3 is TGTGCCAGCAGCCAAGATCGGATTTTGGCATTCAAAGAGACCCAGTACTTC. It codes for CASSQDRILAFKETQYF.